The 20 T cell receptor beta chains in this list originate from one sample, sequenced in a study of blood T cell repertoires in COVID-19. Libraries were prepared by immunoSEQ multiplex PCR; TCRdb keeps only in-frame clonotypes and omits some of them. The sample lists around 260,000 clones; roughly 85% were seen once. Sequencing was done on a sample of peripheral blood. Receptors were obtained from a woman aged 50 to 60 who had recovered from COVID-19.

The J gene is TRBJ2-1, the V gene TRBV5-1; a possible D gene is TRBD2 (5 bases). This CDR3 contains 16 residues. Trimming cost V 0 bases and J 0 bases, with 10 bases left between them. Per germline, CDR1 SGHRS and CDR2 YFSETQ. In DNA form, the CDR3 reads TGCGCCAGCAGCTTGGTCTCCGGGGTCTCCTACAATGAGCAGTTCTTC. Protein sequence: CASSLVSGVSYNEQFF.

This chain connects TRBV18 to TRBJ1-1; no definite D call. The germline V gene has CDR1 KGHSH and CDR2 LQKENI. V lost 1 base to trimming and J lost 1 base, with 4 bases between them. This CDR3 region has 13 residues. In DNA, the CDR3 is TGTGCCAGCTCACCACAGCCGAACACTGAAGCTTTCTTT. Translation gives CASSPQPNTEAFF. The full variable domain, in which reference TRBV18 and TRBJ1-1 provide the parts outside the CDR3, is NAGVMQNPRHLVRRRGQEARLRCSPMKGHSHVYWYRQLPEEGLKFMVYLQKENIIDESGMPKERFSAEFPKEGPSILRIQQVVRGDSAAYFCASSPQPNTEAFFGQGTRLTVV.

This chain uses TRBV24-1 with TRBJ2-2; 8 bases agree with TRBD2. V lost 5 bases, J lost 4 bases, and 5 bases stayed unmatched. CDR3 size: 15 residues. Germline V lookup: CDR1 KGHDR, CDR2 SFDVKD. CDR3 bases: TGTGCCACCAGTGGAAGCGGGGGTTTCACCGGGGAGCTGTTTTTT. Protein sequence: CATSGSGGFTGELFF.

Concerning this clone: The sample contains more than one DNA sequence encoding this CDR3. The V gene is TRBV28, the J gene TRBJ2-1; 10 bases align to TRBD1. The V segment lost 6 bases and the J segment 0 bases; nucleotides outside the gene matches: 2. The CDR3 totals 15 residues. Germline V CDR1 and CDR2: MDHEN, SYDVKM. CDR3 amino acids: CASRTGGSSYNEQFF. The CDR3 bases are TGTGCCAGCAGGACAGGGGGCAGCTCCTACAATGAGCAGTTCTTC.

The chain has TRBV27 and TRBJ1-6; a possible D gene is TRBD1 (6 bases). Germline V gives CDR1 MNHEY, CDR2 SMNVEV (reference sequence). V was cut by 6 bases and J by 6 bases, with 18 bases left in between. The length of the CDR3 is 16 residues. CDR3 sequence: CASRQGQIYTNSPLHF. CDR3 bases: TGTGCCAGCAGGCAAGGACAGATCTATACTAATTCACCCCTCCACTTT.

The rearrangement uses TRBV3-1 (or the pseudogene TRBV3-2) and TRBJ2-3; 12 nucleotides match TRBD2. The length of the CDR3 is 15 residues. V gave up 4 bases and J gave up 6 bases; unmatched junction bases: 5. Germline V CDR1 and CDR2: LGHDT, YNNKEL (reference sequence). The DNA of the CDR3 is TGTGCCAGCAGCCCAGCTAGCGGGAGGGCTGATACGCAGTATTTT. It yields the protein CASSPASGRADTQYF.

This clone was recorded only once. The V and J genes are TRBV27 and TRBJ1-1; 9 bases fit TRBD1. This CDR3 comprises 15 residues. Germline V gene data show CDR1 as MNHEY and CDR2 as SMNVEV (reference sequence). V dropped 5 bases and J dropped 5; count of bases not matched to a gene: 9. The DNA for the CDR3 is TGTGCCAGCAGTCCTAACTACGACAGGGGGACTGAAGCTTTCTTT. It is translated as CASSPNYDRGTEAFF.

The chain carries TRBV27 and TRBJ2-5; no definite D call. This CDR3 is 12 amino acids long. Germline lookup yields CDR1 MNHEY and CDR2 SMNVEV (reference sequence). V was cut by 5 bases and J by 0 bases, with 4 bases left in between. The CDR3 DNA reads as TGTGCCAGCAGTCACAACCAAGAGACCCAGTACTTC. Translation gives CASSHNQETQYF.

V and J are TRBV5-4 and TRBJ1-2; a weak D match, TRBD1 (5 bases). Germline V lookup: CDR1 SGHNT, CDR2 YYREEE (reference sequence). V was cut by 0 bases and J by 8 bases, with 14 bases left in between. The CDR3 has 14 residues. CDR3 sequence (DNA): TGTGCCAGCAGCTTGGCGCAGGGCCCTGGAGGCTACACCTTC. Translated: CASSLAQGPGGYTF.

The chain combines TRBV6-4 with TRBJ1-5; D is undetermined. CDR1 is MRHNA and CDR2 is SNTAGT in the germline V gene. V dropped 4 bases and J dropped 3 bases, with 19 bases sitting between them. The CDR3 extends over 17 amino acids. This CDR3 reads CASSVWNTRLSNQPQHF. In DNA, the CDR3 is TGTGCCAGCAGTGTCTGGAACACCAGACTGTCCAATCAGCCCCAGCATTTT.

The rearrangement links TRBV3-1 (or the pseudogene TRBV3-2) to TRBJ2-7, with 10 bases fitting TRBD2. Trimming cost V 3 bases and J 4 bases; bases outside gene matches: 6. Germline assignment: CDR1 LGHDT and CDR2 YNNKEL (reference sequence). CDR3 length: 15 residues. CDR3 protein: CASSHPSGSNYEQYF. The CDR3 DNA reads TGTGCCAGCAGCCACCCTAGCGGGAGTAATTACGAGCAGTACTTC.

The chain uses TRBV5-6 and TRBJ2-3; D unresolved. V was cut by 0 bases and J by 6 bases, with 11 bases left in between. From germline, CDR1 is SGHDT and CDR2 YYEEEE. The CDR3 is 14 residues long. CDR3 amino acids: CASSLDRWADTQYF. CDR3 nucleotide sequence: TGTGCCAGCAGCTTGGACCGTTGGGCCGATACGCAGTATTTT.

The chain employs TRBV30 and TRBJ2-3, with 9 bases matching TRBD2. Losses at the gene ends were 5 bases for V and 3 bases for J; bases not matched to a gene: 12. Germline V gene sequence: CDR1 GTSNPN, CDR2 SVGIG (reference sequence). This CDR3 has 16 residues. CDR3 DNA sequence: TGTGCCTGGGATATACGCGGGGGGGCCCGTACAGATACGCAGTATTTT. The encoded protein is CAWDIRGGARTDTQYF.

The chain uses TRBV4-3 and TRBJ2-1; 11 bases are a match to TRBD2. The germline V gene encodes CDR1 LGHNA and CDR2 YSLEER. This CDR3 comprises 16 residues. With 2 bases clipped from V and 7 bases from J, the junction kept 7 bases outside the gene matches. Here the CDR3 reads CASSQKLAGVSNEQFF. The DNA of the CDR3 is TGCGCCAGCAGCCAAAAACTAGCGGGGGTATCAAATGAGCAGTTCTTC.

CDR3 region: CASSPRGGLPLHF. The CDR3 DNA follows: TGTGCCAGCAGTCCTCGAGGGGGCCTACCCCTCCACTTT. The gene calls are TRBV12-3 or TRBV12-4 and TRBJ1-6; 7 positions match TRBD1. V lost 5 bases and J lost 12; bases outside the gene matches: 7. This CDR3 is 13 amino acids long.

This clone was observed many times. CDR3 sequence: CASSPGSGYQETQYF. The CDR3 DNA reads as TGCGCCAGCAGCCCCGGTTCAGGGTACCAAGAGACCCAGTACTTC. V is TRBV4-3 and J is TRBJ2-5, with D maybe TRBD1 (5 bases). Germline-derived CDR1 and CDR2 are LGHNA and YSLEER. The ends were cut back, 4 bases at V and 0 bases at J, with 12 bases in the middle. The CDR3 loop spans 15 amino acids.

This chain links TRBV27 with TRBJ2-3, with TRBD2 matching 9 bases. V lost 5 bases and J lost 3; bases outside the gene matches: 3. CDR1 MNHEY and CDR2 SMNVEV come from the germline V gene (reference sequence). The CDR3 is made up of 14 amino acids. CDR3 nucleotide sequence: TGTGCCAGCAGTCCTAGCGGGAATACAGATACGCAGTATTTT. Protein: CASSPSGNTDTQYF.

This clone was recorded a few times. The gene calls are TRBV30 and TRBJ1-4; 11 nucleotides line up with TRBD1. Germline CDR1 reads GTSNPN; CDR2 reads SVGIG (reference sequence). The trim removed 0 bases at V and 8 bases at J, leaving 8 bases unmatched. This CDR3 is built from 16 residues. The CDR3 DNA sequence: TGTGCCTGGAGTGTATTAAAGGGGACAGGGGGGGAAAAACTGTTTTTT. Translating gives CAWSVLKGTGGEKLFF.

The rearrangement uses TRBV6-5 and TRBJ2-7; 8 nucleotides line up with TRBD1. Germline V gene data show CDR1 as MNHEY and CDR2 as SVGAGI. V trimming: 4 bases; J trimming: 4 bases; junction bases outside the gene matches: 6. The CDR3 has 14 residues. The CDR3 DNA follows: TGTGCCAGCAGTTGGAAGGGACAGGATTACGAGCAGTACTTC. Translation gives CASSWKGQDYEQYF.

The sample holds many counts of this clone. The genes are TRBV28 and TRBJ2-3, with D perhaps TRBD2 (6 bases). V lost 3 bases and J 1 base, leaving 8 bases between the germline ends. The CDR3 totals 14 residues. Germline CDR1 and CDR2: MDHEN and SYDVKM. The CDR3 DNA reads as TGTGCCAGCAGTTTTGTAGCGGGCACAGATACGCAGTATTTT. Encoded protein: CASSFVAGTDTQYF.